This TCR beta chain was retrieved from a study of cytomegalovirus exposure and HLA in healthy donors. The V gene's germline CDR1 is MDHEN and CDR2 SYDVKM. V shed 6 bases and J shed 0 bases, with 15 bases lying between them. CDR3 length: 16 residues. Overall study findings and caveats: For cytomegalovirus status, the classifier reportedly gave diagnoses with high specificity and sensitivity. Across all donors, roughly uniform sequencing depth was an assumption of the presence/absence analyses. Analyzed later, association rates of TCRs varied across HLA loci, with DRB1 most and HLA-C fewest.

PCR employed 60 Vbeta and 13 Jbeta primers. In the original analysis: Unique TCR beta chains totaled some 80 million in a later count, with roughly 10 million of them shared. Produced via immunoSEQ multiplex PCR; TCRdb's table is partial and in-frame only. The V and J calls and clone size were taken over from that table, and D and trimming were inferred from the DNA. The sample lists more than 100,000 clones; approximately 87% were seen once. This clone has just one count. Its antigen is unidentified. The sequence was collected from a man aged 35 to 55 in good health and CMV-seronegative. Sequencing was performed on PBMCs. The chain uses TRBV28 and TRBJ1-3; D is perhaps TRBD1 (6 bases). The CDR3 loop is CASSPPGVNSGNTIYF. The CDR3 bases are TGTGCCAGCAGCCCGCCAGGGGTCAACTCTGGAAACACCATATATTTT.